This T cell receptor beta chain was profiled in a study of identical twins. This clonotype was detected a few times. No antigen is known for it. TCRdb processed the 5' RACE reads anew with MiXCR; each CDR3 protein has one entry. The table lists fewer than 900,000 distinct CDR3 sequences, approximately 21% of them singletons, with 4% to 4.5% in the top ten. General study results and limits: Clonotypes of the beta chain that were abundant in cord blood carried fewer insertions (memory repertoires showed none).

The data also belong to a second study, concerning T cells expressing NK-cell markers. That report notes: Among the experiments, several used an anti-gamma-delta TCR antibody to restrict sorting to alpha-beta TCR T cells.

The clonotype originates from a woman aged 18-30 years in good health. Sequencing was performed on PBMCs.

DNA for the CDR3: TGCAGTGCTAGCGGGGAAGTGGCTCAGCCCCAGCATTTT. Protein: CSASGEVAQPQHF. The chain uses TRBV20-1 and TRBJ1-5; D not resolved. This CDR3 comprises 13 residues. Germline CDR1 is DFQATT and CDR2 is SNEGSKA (reference sequence). Trimming shortened V by 3 bases and J by 6 bases, and 12 bases separated the two germline ends.